The rows below give T cell receptor beta chains drawn from one sample of a study of T cells after yellow fever vaccination. TCRdb recomputed calls from the 5' RACE reads with MiXCR, one row per CDR3 protein. This sample has more than 350,000 distinct CDR3 sequences, with roughly 11% found just once. The specimen comprised PBMCs, sampled on the day of the first yellow fever vaccination. The receptors were gathered from a man between 18 and 35 years old who received the YFV17D yellow fever vaccine. CDR3s include the opening cysteine and the closing phenylalanine or tryptophan. The order of the fields is V gene, CDR3 protein.

v_call: TRBV7-6; cdr3_aa: CASSLSLAGRETQYF
v_call: TRBV29-1; cdr3_aa: CSGGAGNTEAFF
v_call: TRBV7-2; cdr3_aa: CASSPTSRGTEKLFF
v_call: TRBV10-3; cdr3_aa: CAISGTKGLGANVLTF
v_call: TRBV7-2; cdr3_aa: CASSSWTGGQPQHF
v_call: TRBV5-4; cdr3_aa: CASSSEGGQETQYF
v_call: TRBV30; cdr3_aa: CACNSGSSTDTQYF
v_call: TRBV5-1; cdr3_aa: CASSLGRTLGNSPLHF
v_call: TRBV24-1; cdr3_aa: CATSRLAGRNTGELFF
v_call: TRBV5-1; cdr3_aa: CASSYGQGWLEQYF
v_call: TRBV4-2; cdr3_aa: CASSQEPLAGGTDTQYF
v_call: TRBV5-6; cdr3_aa: CASSPGQSLSYEQYF
v_call: TRBV3-1; cdr3_aa: CASTLREGHETQYF
v_call: TRBV5-1; cdr3_aa: CASALGNSPLHF
v_call: TRBV10-3; cdr3_aa: CAISEFEGSEQFF
v_call: TRBV20-1; cdr3_aa: CSARDLTDPTNIQYF
v_call: TRBV20-1; cdr3_aa: CSARGGGGGYTF
v_call: TRBV20-1; cdr3_aa: CSAPPLGGATDTQYF
v_call: TRBV7-8; cdr3_aa: CASSPRLQKDNSPLHF
v_call: TRBV14; cdr3_aa: CASSHTGTAFTDTQYF